The clone carrying this T cell receptor (beta chain) was detected a few times. The antigen is not known. The data belong to a study of immune heterogeneity within non-small cell lung tumors. A first 10-cycle multiplex round used 32 V-gene and 13 J-gene primers on TCR beta CDR3. MiXCR was run by TCRdb on the multiplex PCR reads, yielding one entry per CDR3 protein. The sample records approximately 20,000 distinct CDR3 sequences, 25% to 30% being singletons. Each sample used roughly 600 ng of genomic DNA from bulk tumor tissue. Doctors removed several biopsies from each primary tumor during surgery, keeping them far apart. It was patients with untreated, newly diagnosed non-small cell lung cancer who underwent curative surgery. Whole-study findings and limits: Local T-cell clonality tracked local tumor mutational burden; the correlation was moderate but significant (R 0.3 to 0.4). Different tumor locations in one patient shared dominant CDR3 beta clonotypes yet harbored unique high-frequency clones. The repertoire of each individual patient held high-frequency T-cell receptor beta clonotypes that were largely distinct from those of other patients.

The CDR3 has 16 residues. The V gene end was trimmed by 4 bases and the J gene end by 6 bases; junction bases not matched to a gene: 5. Germline lookup yields CDR1 SGHNT and CDR2 YENEEA. This sequence originates from a middle-aged man with non-small cell lung cancer. The V and J genes are TRBV11-3 and TRBJ1-6, with TRBD1 identical over 11 bases. Specimen: lung tumor tissue. Here the CDR3 reads CASSYGTGGFNSPLHF. The CDR3 nucleotides read TGTGCCAGCAGCTACGGGACAGGGGGTTTTAATTCACCCCTCCACTTT.